This T cell receptor (beta chain) was recovered during a study of T cell responses to AZD1222 COVID-19 vaccine. In germline, CDR1 is MNHNS, CDR2 SASEGT. This CDR3 has 13 residues. After removal of 6 bases from V and 3 bases from J, the junction contained 3 bases not matched to a gene. Sequencing used immunoSEQ multiplex PCR; TCRdb keeps in-frame clones, though not all of them. Of about 180,000 clones in the sample, roughly 91% are singletons; the top ten hold around 2%. Source: peripheral blood, taken 28 days after the second AZD1222 dose. The rearrangement uses TRBV6-1 and TRBJ2-3; 7 positions match TRBD1. This TCR derives from an adult who received the AZD1222 COVID-19 vaccine. The chain's CDR3 is CASRDRPTDTQYF. CDR3 in DNA: TGTGCCAGCAGGGACAGGCCGACAGATACGCAGTATTTT.